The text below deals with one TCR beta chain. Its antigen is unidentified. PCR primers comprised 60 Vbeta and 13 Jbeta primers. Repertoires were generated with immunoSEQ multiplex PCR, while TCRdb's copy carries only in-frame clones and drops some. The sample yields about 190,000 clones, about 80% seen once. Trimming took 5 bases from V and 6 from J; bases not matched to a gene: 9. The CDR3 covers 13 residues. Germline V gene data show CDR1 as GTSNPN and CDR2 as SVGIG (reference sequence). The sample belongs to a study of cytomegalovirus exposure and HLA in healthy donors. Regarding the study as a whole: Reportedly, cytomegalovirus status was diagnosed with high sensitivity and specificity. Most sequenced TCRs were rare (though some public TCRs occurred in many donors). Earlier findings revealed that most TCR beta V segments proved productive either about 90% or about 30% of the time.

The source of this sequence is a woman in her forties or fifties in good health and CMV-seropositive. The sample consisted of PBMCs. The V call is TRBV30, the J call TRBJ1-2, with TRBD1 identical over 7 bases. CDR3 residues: CAWQSGRGNGYTF. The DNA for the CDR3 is TGTGCCTGGCAAAGTGGCAGGGGGAATGGCTACACCTTC.